The 7 T cell receptor beta chains in this list originate from one sample, sequenced in a study of blood T cell repertoires in COVID-19 (dated by TCRdb to the early 2020s). The library was made by the immunoSEQ multiplex PCR assay. What TCRdb holds here is the immuneACCESS table cut down to in-frame rearrangements. Part of the clones is not present; checked against another copy, under half of the missing clones reflect an unresolved V gene, and the others are unexplained. This sample is represented by 200,000 to 250,000 clones; approximately 75% of them were singletons. About 9% of the sample is held by the ten biggest clonotypes. Sequenced sample: PBMCs or T cells enriched from blood (not recorded which). The source is a man in his forties who had recovered from COVID-19.

The chain employs TRBV4-2 and TRBJ2-2, with 10 bases lining up with TRBD2. V shed 1 base and J 1 base; nucleotides not matched to a gene: 6. This CDR3 comprises 18 residues. Germline CDR1 reads LGHNA; CDR2 reads YNFKEQ. The CDR3 nucleotides are TGTGCCAGCAGCCAAGGACTAGCGGGTCATCGGAACACCGGGGAGCTGTTTTTT. Translated: CASSQGLAGHRNTGELFF.

The rearrangement links TRBV5-1 to TRBJ1-1; possibly TRBD1 for D (6 bases). Trimming left V 7 bases short and J 3 bases short, with 16 bases between. The CDR3 runs to 14 residues. CDR1 and CDR2 (germline): SGHRS, YFSETQ. In nucleotides, the CDR3 is TGCGCCAGCCACTTTGGGGACAAACACACTGAAGCTTTCTTT. Its translation is CASHFGDKHTEAFF.

The J gene is TRBJ2-1, the V gene TRBV12-5; D not resolved. The V gene lost 1 base and the J gene lost 3 bases, with 7 bases spanning the gap. Germline V lookup: CDR1 LGHNT, CDR2 FRNRAP. The CDR3 covers 14 residues. The CDR3 spells CASGLGNSYNEQFF. For the CDR3, the DNA is TGTGCTAGTGGTTTGGGGAACAGCTACAATGAGCAGTTCTTC. Using reference TRBV12-5 and TRBJ2-1 for the parts outside the CDR3, the full variable domain is DARVTQTPRHKVTEMGQEVTMRCQPILGHNTVFWYRQTMMQGLELLAYFRNRAPLDDSGMPKDRFSAEMPDATLATLKIQPSEPRDSAVYFCASGLGNSYNEQFFGPGTRLTVL.

The gene calls are TRBV5-8 and TRBJ2-1; a weak D match, TRBD2 (6 bases). With 4 bases removed from V and 3 bases from J, the gap between germline ends came to 17 bases. CDR1 and CDR2 (germline): SGHTS, YDEGEE. This CDR3 is 16 amino acids long. The CDR3 region is CASSQGRDFYYNEQFF. The CDR3 nucleotides are TGTGCCAGCAGCCAAGGCCGGGACTTTTACTACAATGAGCAGTTCTTC.

The chain couples TRBV7-9 to TRBJ2-4; D perhaps matches TRBD1 (6 bases). V was clipped by 0 bases and J by 1 base, with 16 bases between them. CDR1 is SEHNR and CDR2 is FQNEAQ in the germline V gene (reference sequence). The CDR3 length is 18 residues. This CDR3 is CASSLAGTGTPAKNIQYF. In nucleotides, the CDR3 is TGTGCCAGCAGCTTAGCGGGTACCGGGACACCGGCCAAAAACATTCAGTACTTC.

The chain is built from TRBV12-3 or TRBV12-4 and TRBJ1-1; weak D call: TRBD1 (5 bases). The CDR3 extends over 13 amino acids. The germline V and J ends were trimmed by 7 bases and 1 base, with 10 bases remaining between them. CDR3 nucleotide sequence: TGTGCCAGCACCTCCGGACAGAACACTGAAGCTTTCTTT. Its translation is CASTSGQNTEAFF.

V is TRBV7-3 and J is TRBJ2-1; TRBD2 matches 7 bases. This CDR3 comprises 15 residues. Looked up from germline, CDR1 is SGHTA and CDR2 is FQGTGA. With V trimmed by 1 base and J by 4 bases, 4 bases remained unmatched. The CDR3 nucleotides read TGTGCCAGCAGCTTAAACGGGGGGTTGTACAATGAGCAGTTCTTC. It codes for CASSLNGGLYNEQFF.